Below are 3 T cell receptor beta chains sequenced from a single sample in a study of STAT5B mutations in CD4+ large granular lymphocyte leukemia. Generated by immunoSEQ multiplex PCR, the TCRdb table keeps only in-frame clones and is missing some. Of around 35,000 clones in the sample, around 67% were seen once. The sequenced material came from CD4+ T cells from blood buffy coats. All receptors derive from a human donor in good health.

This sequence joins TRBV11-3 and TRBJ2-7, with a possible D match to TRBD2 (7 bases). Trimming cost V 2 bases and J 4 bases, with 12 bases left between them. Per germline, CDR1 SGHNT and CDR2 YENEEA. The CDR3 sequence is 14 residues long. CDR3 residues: CASSLSGDKYEQYF. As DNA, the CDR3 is TGTGCCAGCAGCTTAAGCGGGGACAAGTACGAGCAGTACTTC.

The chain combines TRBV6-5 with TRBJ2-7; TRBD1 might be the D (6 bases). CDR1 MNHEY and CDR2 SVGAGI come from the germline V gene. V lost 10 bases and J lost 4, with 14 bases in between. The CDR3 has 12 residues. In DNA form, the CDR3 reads TGTGCCACTACGACACAGGGTTACGAGCAGTACTTC. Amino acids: CATTTQGYEQYF.

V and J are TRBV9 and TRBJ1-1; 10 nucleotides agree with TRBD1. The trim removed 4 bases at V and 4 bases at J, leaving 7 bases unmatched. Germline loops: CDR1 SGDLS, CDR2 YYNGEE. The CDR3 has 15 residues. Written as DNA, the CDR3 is TGTGCCAGCAGCACAAGGGGACAGGGGAGCACTGAAGCTTTCTTT. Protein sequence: CASSTRGQGSTEAFF.